This T cell receptor (beta chain) appears in the sequencing data of a study of cytotoxic CD8 clonotypes in ibrutinib-treated CLL. The repertoire was sequenced with immunoSEQ multiplex PCR; TCRdb's copy has only in-frame clones and lacks some. The table has about 330,000 clones, 60% to 80% seen once; the top ten hold around 6.6%. Trimming shortened V by 3 bases and J by 6 bases, and 14 bases separated the two germline ends. CDR1 is SGHAT, CDR2 FQNNGV, per germline. This CDR3 contains 14 residues. The TCR sequence derives from a human donor with chronic lymphocytic leukemia. The input for sequencing was PBMCs, taken after 36 months of ibrutinib treatment. The J gene is TRBJ1-2, the V gene TRBV11-2, with unresolved D. The chain's CDR3 is CASSLVSKLDGYTF. In DNA form, the CDR3 reads TGTGCCAGCAGCTTGGTTTCGAAACTGGATGGCTACACCTTC.